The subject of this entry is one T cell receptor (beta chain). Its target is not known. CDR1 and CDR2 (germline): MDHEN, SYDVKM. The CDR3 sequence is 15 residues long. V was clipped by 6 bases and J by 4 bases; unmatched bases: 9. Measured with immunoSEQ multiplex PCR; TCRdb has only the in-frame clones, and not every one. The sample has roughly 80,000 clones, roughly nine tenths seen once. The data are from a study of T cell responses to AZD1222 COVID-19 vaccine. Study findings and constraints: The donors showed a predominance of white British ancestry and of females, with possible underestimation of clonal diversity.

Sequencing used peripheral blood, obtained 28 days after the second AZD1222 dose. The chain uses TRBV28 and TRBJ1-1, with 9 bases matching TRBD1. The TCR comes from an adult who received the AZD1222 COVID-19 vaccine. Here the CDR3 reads CASRLGDRGGTEAFF. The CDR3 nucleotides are TGTGCCAGCAGGCTAGGAGACAGGGGGGGCACTGAAGCTTTCTTT.